A single sample gave rise to the 19 T cell receptor beta chains below, sequenced in a study of shared clonotypes between healthy human individuals. Naive CD8 cells lacked CD45RO, underwent positive selection for CCR7 and left out terminally differentiated effector memory CD45RA+ cells. The assay was immunoSEQ multiplex PCR, and TCRdb's table has in-frame clones only and misses some. Here the sample spans around 2,100,000 clones, roughly 94% being singletons. Specimen: naive CD8+ T cells sorted from blood. Source of these receptors: a man between 18 and 29 years old in good health.

The chain is built from TRBV10-3 and TRBJ1-1; D call uncertain. V lost 8 bases and J lost 0, with 10 bases in between. Looked up from germline, CDR1 is ENHRY and CDR2 is SYGVKD. This CDR3 contains 13 residues. The CDR3 protein is CAILPEMNTEAFF. The CDR3 nucleotides read TGTGCCATCTTACCGGAAATGAACACTGAAGCTTTCTTT.

The V call is TRBV30, the J call TRBJ2-3; D uncertain. The V end was cut by 0 bases, the J end by 7 bases, with 11 bases between. The V gene's germline CDR1 is GTSNPN and CDR2 SVGIG (reference sequence). The CDR3 spans 13 residues. The CDR3, as DNA: TGTGCCTGGAGTGTAGTTGATGGGAATACGCAGTATTTT. Protein sequence: CAWSVVDGNTQYF. The variable domain in full, with the rest retrieved from reference TRBV30 and TRBJ2-3, is SQTIHQWPATLVQPVGSPLSLECTVEGTSNPNLYWYRQAAGRGLQLLFYSVGIGQISSEVPQNLSASRPQDRQFILSSKKLLLSDSGFYLCAWSVVDGNTQYFGPGTRLTVL.

The chain uses TRBV30 and TRBJ1-1; D possibly corresponds to TRBD1 (5 bases). Trimming pared 5 bases from V and 2 bases from J, leaving 15 bases between. The length of the CDR3 is 14 residues. Germline V gene data show CDR1 as GTSNPN and CDR2 as SVGIG (reference sequence). This chain's CDR3 is CAWYGRDGNTEAFF. CDR3 nucleotide sequence: TGTGCCTGGTATGGGAGGGACGGAAACACTGAAGCTTTCTTT.

The J gene is TRBJ2-2, the V gene TRBV6-5, with TRBD1 identical over 9 bases. There are 15 residues in the CDR3. The germline gives CDR1 MNHEY, CDR2 SVGAGI. Unmatched junction bases numbered 8, after V lost 6 bases and J lost 6 bases. CDR3 in DNA: TGTGCCAGCAGGGATACTGACAGGGGGGCCGGGGAGCTGTTTTTT. This sequence encodes CASRDTDRGAGELFF.

This clone was observed a handful of times. The CDR3 protein is CASSDQGFYGYTF. The CDR3 nucleotides are TGTGCCAGCAGTGACCAGGGTTTCTATGGCTACACCTTC. The gene calls are TRBV25-1 and TRBJ1-2, with D possibly matching TRBD1 (5 bases). V lost 3 bases, J lost 4 bases, and 9 bases lay in between. The V gene's germline CDR1 is MGHDK and CDR2 SYGVNS. This CDR3 comprises 13 residues.

The J gene is TRBJ2-5, the V gene TRBV11-2; 7 bases match TRBD2. The CDR3 is 17 amino acids. CDR1 and CDR2 from the germline V gene are SGHAT and FQNNGV. Trimming removed 0 bases from V and 1 base from J; junction bases left unmatched: 8. CDR3 loop: CASSLDIGSGPQETQYF. The CDR3 nucleotides are TGTGCCAGCAGCTTAGATATTGGTAGCGGGCCCCAAGAGACCCAGTACTTC.

V is TRBV23-1 and J is TRBJ1-2; D not resolved. TRBV23-1 is recorded as an ORF, its role being uncertain. V shed 4 bases and J shed 5 bases, with 2 bases lying between them. The length of the CDR3 is 10 residues. The CDR3 DNA reads TGCGCCAGCAGTCGGTATGGCTACACCTTC. It specifies CASSRYGYTF.

This chain uses TRBV28 with TRBJ2-7, with D possibly called TRBD1 or TRBD2 (5 bases each). CDR3 length equals 13 residues. Germline V gene data show CDR1 as MDHEN and CDR2 as SYDVKM. V was clipped by 3 bases and J by 0 bases, with 6 bases between them. The CDR3 DNA reads as TGTGCCAGCAGTTTCGGGACCTCCTACGAGCAGTACTTC. Translated, it gives CASSFGTSYEQYF.

The chain recombines TRBV19 with TRBJ2-5, with D perhaps matching TRBD1 or TRBD2 (7 bases each). CDR1 and CDR2 from the germline V gene are LNHDA and SQIVND (reference sequence). This CDR3 is built from 15 residues. Trimming took 5 bases from V and 4 from J, leaving 17 bases between them. The CDR3 loop reads CASSLDREGRETQYF. In nucleotides, the CDR3 is TGTGCCAGTAGTCTCGACAGGGAGGGTCGAGAGACCCAGTACTTC.

V and J are TRBV19 and TRBJ2-1; D might be TRBD1 (5 bases). V lost 5 bases to trimming and J lost 2 bases, with 13 bases between them. The CDR3 contains 15 residues. CDR1 LNHDA and CDR2 SQIVND come from the germline V gene (reference sequence). The CDR3 sequence is CASSPRTTPYNEQFF. The DNA of the CDR3 is TGTGCCAGTAGTCCAAGGACAACCCCCTACAATGAGCAGTTCTTC.

In this sample, this clone turned up once. This rearrangement joins TRBV6-5 to TRBJ2-7; maybe TRBD2 (5 bases). The V gene lost 8 bases and the J gene lost 6 bases, with 11 bases spanning the gap. This CDR3 is 11 amino acids long. Germline CDR1 reads MNHEY; CDR2 reads SVGAGI. The CDR3 bases are TGTGCCAGCGAATCGGGGTTCGAGCAGTACTTC. Its protein is CASESGFEQYF.

CDR3 DNA: TGTGCCAGCAGCCCCGGACAGGGGGTGACCAGGGACACTGAAGCTTTCTTT. Amino acid sequence: CASSPGQGVTRDTEAFF. The chain uses TRBV7-9 and TRBJ1-1, with 10 positions matching TRBD1. The length of the CDR3 is 17 residues. Losses at the gene ends were 5 bases for V and 3 bases for J; bases not matched to a gene: 12. Germline CDR1 reads SEHNR; CDR2 reads FQNEAQ (reference sequence).

The V call is TRBV4-1, the J call TRBJ2-7; perhaps D is TRBD1 or TRBD2 (7 bases each). CDR1 is MGHRA, CDR2 YSYEKL, per germline. Trimming took 1 base from V and 2 from J, leaving 18 bases between them. CDR3 length: 17 residues. CDR3 bases: TGCGCCAGCAGCCAAGGCCCAGGGGGGGTGGTAACCTACGAGCAGTACTTC. Encoded protein: CASSQGPGGVVTYEQYF.

The V call is TRBV10-3, the J call TRBJ2-7; the D gene is possibly TRBD2 (6 bases). This CDR3 is built from 14 residues. V was shortened by 6 bases and J by 2 bases, with 14 bases between the two germline ends. Germline V CDR1 and CDR2: ENHRY, SYGVKD. The CDR3 region has the DNA TGTGCCATCAGGGAGGGTTTCGGTCCCTACGAGCAGTACTTC. Translated: CAIREGFGPYEQYF.

This clone was seen just once. The V and J genes are TRBV27 and TRBJ2-1, with unresolved D. Per germline, CDR1 MNHEY and CDR2 SMNVEV (reference sequence). The CDR3 has 16 residues. Trimming took off 2 bases at V and 0 bases at J, with 11 bases between the two ends. The CDR3 spells CASSLTTPSSYNEQFF. Here the CDR3 DNA reads TGTGCCAGCAGTTTAACGACACCGAGCTCCTACAATGAGCAGTTCTTC.

The chain joins TRBV13 to TRBJ1-2; 8 bases match TRBD1. After removal of 3 bases from V and 2 bases from J, the junction contained 8 bases not matched to a gene. This CDR3 contains 16 residues. Germline-derived CDR1 and CDR2 are PRHDT and FYEKMQ (reference sequence). Here the CDR3 reads CASSFDRQGFNYGYTF. CDR3 DNA: TGTGCCAGCAGCTTTGACAGACAGGGGTTCAACTATGGCTACACCTTC.

V usage is TRBV19 and J usage is TRBJ2-7; D is possibly TRBD2 (6 bases). Germline-derived CDR1 and CDR2 are LNHDA and SQIVND (reference sequence). The V and J ends lost 1 base and 1 base respectively, with 14 bases between them. The CDR3 spans 16 residues. The CDR3 nucleotides are TGTGCCAGTAGTATAGGAAATAGCGGCGGATCCTACGAGCAGTACTTC. Its translation: CASSIGNSGGSYEQYF.

This chain links TRBV6-1 with TRBJ1-6; no clear D. Between the trimmed V and J ends, which lost 2 bases and 3 bases, there was a span of 11 bases. The CDR3 has 16 residues. Germline values: CDR1 MNHNS, CDR2 SASEGT. CDR3 nucleotides: TGTGCCAGCAGTGAATCTGATACAGACTATAATTCACCCCTCCACTTT. This gives the protein CASSESDTDYNSPLHF.

The J gene is TRBJ1-1, the V gene TRBV7-8; TRBD1 matches 9 bases. The CDR3 length is 15 residues. V gave up 1 base and J gave up 3 bases; unmatched junction bases: 3. CDR1 is SGHVS, CDR2 FQNEAQ, per germline. The CDR3 DNA sequence: TGTGCCAGCAGCTTAGTCGGGACAGGGTACACTGAAGCTTTCTTT. Its protein is CASSLVGTGYTEAFF.